A single sample gave rise to the 11 T cell receptor beta chains below, sequenced in a study of CD8 T cells in Susac syndrome. RNA was extracted with the RNeasy kit, and a quantity of about 0.45 to 1 ug was reverse transcribed using random hexamers. One entry per CDR3 protein, called by TCRdb with MiXCR from the immunoSEQ multiplex PCR reads. This table has 100,000 to 150,000 distinct CDR3 sequences, around 94% appearing once. The specimen sequenced was CD4+ T cells from PBMCs. These receptors originate from a human donor in good health.

V gene TRBV19 combines with J gene TRBJ1-2, with D possibly matching TRBD1 (5 bases). Trimming took off 5 bases at V and 8 bases at J, with 18 bases between the two ends. The CDR3 is 14 amino acids. Germline V gives CDR1 LNHDA, CDR2 SQIVND (reference sequence). The CDR3 DNA is TGTGCCAGTAGTCCCCAGATGTGGGGCTCGGGCTACACCTTC. This sequence encodes CASSPQMWGSGYTF.

This chain links TRBV6-2 or TRBV6-3 with TRBJ2-4; D unresolved. Trimming removed 0 bases from V and 3 bases from J, with 9 bases in between. This CDR3 contains 15 residues. Germline V lookup: CDR1 MNHEY, CDR2 SVGEGT. The chain's CDR3 is CASSYSSRLKNIQYF. The CDR3 DNA reads TGTGCCAGCAGTTACTCTTCGCGGCTCAAAAACATTCAGTACTTC.

The chain is built from TRBV20-1 and TRBJ2-7; 9 bases match TRBD1. V dropped 0 bases and J dropped 4; count of bases not matched to a gene: 7. The CDR3 is 15 amino acids. From germline, CDR1 is DFQATT and CDR2 SNEGSKA (reference sequence). CDR3 residues: CSARDTKGQGYEQYF. The CDR3 DNA reads as TGCAGTGCTAGAGATACCAAGGGACAGGGATACGAGCAGTACTTC.

The genes are TRBV23-1 and TRBJ2-3; maybe TRBD2 (5 bases). TRBV23-1 is classed as an ORF, of uncertain function. The V and J ends lost 7 bases and 5 bases respectively, with 13 bases between them. This CDR3 comprises 13 residues. CDR3 sequence reads: CASKLAMGDTQYF. CDR3 DNA: TGCGCCAGCAAGCTAGCCATGGGAGATACGCAGTATTTT.

The chain carries TRBV12-3 or TRBV12-4 and TRBJ1-5, with unresolved D. CDR3 length: 14 residues. Trimming took 4 bases from V and 3 from J, leaving 10 bases between them. The DNA for the CDR3 is TGTGCCAGCAGTTGGTTCGGCCTCAATCAGCCCCAGCATTTT. Translating gives CASSWFGLNQPQHF.

The V call is TRBV18, the J call TRBJ2-6; no definite D call. The CDR3 contains 15 residues. V gave up 0 bases and J gave up 2 bases, with 5 bases separating them. CDR1 and CDR2 (germline): KGHSH, LQKENI. CDR3 nucleotides: TGTGCCAGCTCACCACCTTTCCCTGGGGCCAACGTCCTGACTTTC. Protein product: CASSPPFPGANVLTF.

The count of this clonotype is one. For the CDR3, the DNA is TGTGCCAGCCGGGACAGCAATAATTCACCCCTCCACTTT. It yields the protein CASRDSNNSPLHF. V and J are TRBV2 and TRBJ1-6; TRBD1 matches 7 bases. Germline assignment: CDR1 SNHLY and CDR2 FYNNEI. The CDR3 loop spans 13 amino acids. The J segment lost 5 bases and the V segment lost 8 bases, leaving 3 bases of the junction unmatched.

This clonotype was detected once. This chain connects TRBV4-3 to TRBJ2-3; D remains ambiguous. With 3 bases removed from V and 0 bases from J, the gap between germline ends came to 10 bases. The CDR3 spans 15 residues. CDR1 LGHNA and CDR2 YSLEER come from the germline V gene. CDR3 residues: CASSQDPISTDTQYF. CDR3 DNA: TGCGCCAGCAGCCAGGACCCTATTAGCACAGATACGCAGTATTTT.

The chain carries TRBV5-6 and TRBJ1-5, with TRBD1 matching 9 bases. Germline CDR1 reads SGHDT; CDR2 reads YYEEEE. The junction had 3 bases not matched to a gene; V was cut back by 4 bases and J by 7 bases. This CDR3 region has 13 residues. As DNA, the CDR3 is TGTGCCAGCAGCGTGACAGGGGGGCAGCCCCAGCATTTT. Protein: CASSVTGGQPQHF.

The chain uses TRBV7-9 and TRBJ1-2; D is unresolved. Deletions cut 8 bases from V and 8 bases from J, with 15 bases between. The length of the CDR3 is 12 residues. The germline V gene encodes CDR1 SEHNR and CDR2 FQNEAQ (reference sequence). The CDR3 spells CASSKGGNGYTF. The CDR3 bases are TGTGCCAGCTCCAAGGGAGGGAACGGCTACACCTTC.

The chain couples TRBV7-9 to TRBJ1-1; 7 nucleotides match TRBD1. Germline V gene lookup returns CDR1 SEHNR and CDR2 FQNEAQ (reference sequence). J gave up 5 bases and V 5 bases, and 8 bases lay outside the gene matches. This CDR3 has 14 amino acids. This CDR3 reads CASSGDSAGTEAFF. CDR3 DNA: TGTGCCAGCAGCGGGGACAGCGCCGGGACTGAAGCTTTCTTT.